This TCR beta chain was sequenced in a study of shared clonotypes between healthy human individuals (TCRdb year 2020). As for the study more broadly: The cohort included three men and a couple of women between 18 and 49 years of age. Per donor, leukapheresis produced somewhere between about 0.94 and 9 billion PBMCs. Per donor, three plates each were used for CD4 naive and CD4 memory, two for CD8 naive, and one for CD8 memory. To increase sequencing depth and limit assay-specific biases, different laboratories used diverse techniques to prepare libraries and sequence TCR repertoires. Blood TCR repertoires of several healthy adults were deeply sequenced to estimate repertoire size and the extent of clonotype sharing between individuals.

Using the deep immunoSEQ assay, TCR CDR3 regions were amplified from genomic DNA by multiplex PCR. For each cell subset, the extracted genomic DNA was distributed evenly across all wells of several immunoSEQ 96-well plates, and each plate served as one replicate. For sorted subsets, each replicate PCR was loaded with around 220 ng genomic DNA, equivalent to 30,000 to 35,000 T cell genomes. Purified libraries were measured with a Qubit 3.0 fluorometer, size-checked on a Bioanalyzer 2100, and measured again with the KAPA Library Quantification kit. Each immunoSEQ 96-well plate was sequenced on its own single-read 150-cycle Illumina NextSeq 550 flow cell. Under the source paper's analysis protocol: Because the immunoSEQ output included only junctional sequences and no quality scores, the filtering could not be the same as the filtering used for full-length reads. To assign V/J genes and CDR3, sequences were annotated against IMGT germline references using PyIR, a Python wrapper for IgBLAST v1.9. Reads were removed for weak V/J assignments (E-value above 1e-6), missing CDR3, stop codons, out-of-frame junctions, or ambiguous translated residues. V3J clonotypes were defined as sequences sharing the same inferred V gene, J gene, and CDR3 amino acid sequence. To compute the percentage overlap between repertoires, the number of shared unique clonotypes was divided by the size of the smaller repertoire. Repertoire richness was assessed with RTK rarefaction, the Chao1 estimator, and Recon v2.1 estimates of unobserved clonotypes. For all TCRbeta clonotypes obtained by the gDNA method from a handful of donors, generation probabilities were computed with OLGA. The table was pulled from immuneACCESS by TCRdb, which kept in-frame rearrangements only. Such tables lose some clones; where checked, under half of the loss comes from unresolved V genes, and the rest has no known cause. D and trimming come from the DNA, and the V and J calls and clone size come from that table. The sample contains fewer than 2.5 million clones, 80% to 95% of them found a single time. The ten most abundant clones make up about 0.34% of the sample.

Comment on this clone: Its recognized antigen is unknown. No much larger clone is present one base from it, and per-base qualities are unavailable.

The donors were healthy, HIV-negative adults who had no recently reported acute infections or vaccinations. Every donor was a Caucasian adult living in Nashville, Tennessee, USA. CD4+ T cells were enriched through magnetic negative selection, after which naive cells were positively selected on CD45RA and the remaining negative fraction served as the memory subset. After blood collection by leukapheresis, PBMCs were isolated using Ficoll-Histopaque density gradient centrifugation and then cryopreserved in the vapor phase of liquid nitrogen. Purity and quantity of every magnetically sorted T cell population were checked by analytical flow cytometry. Each sorted fraction had its genomic DNA isolated and then quantified by UV absorbance on a Nanodrop 2000c. The paper as a whole reports these results and caveats: Because the study included a small number of donors, the genetic and exposure-history diversity represented was limited. Naive subsets generally had larger estimated clonotype richness than memory subsets did. Only blood was sampled, and tissue TCR repertoires likely differ from those in blood. About 5% of naive CD4, 3.5% of naive CD8, approximately 2% of memory CD4, and less than 0.45% of memory CD8 clonotypes were shared across several donors. Clonotypes shared by all four sorted-subset donors showed higher generation probabilities than non-shared clonotypes. Pairwise subsampling led to the expectation that sequencing depth would affect the degree of clonotype sharing among donors. Rarefaction of sorted-subset datasets indicated incomplete sequencing despite the large sequencing depth.

Material for sequencing was naive CD4+ T cells from PBMCs. The label giving this sample's cell subset or site can be read as: CD45RA+ positively selected. This clonotype was obtained from a young man in good health. Some clones in this sample may be carry-over from other donors' samples.

The nucleotides read TGTGCCACCAAGTGGGGTAGCAATCAGCCCCAGCATTTT. Its protein product is CATKWGSNQPQHF. The rearranged segments are TRBV19 and TRBJ1-5; there is no confident call for the D gene. Via the germline V gene (reference sequence), CDR1 is LNHDA and CDR2 SQIVND. From the cysteine through the phenylalanine, the CDR3 covers 13 amino acids. Just the 39-base CDR3 DNA is kept, in frame starting at base 1. A distance of 10 bases separates the germline ends of V and J, which lose 10 bases and 0 bases respectively.